The TCR beta chain under discussion was sequenced for a study of blood T cell repertoires in COVID-19. The overall study: The United States, Italy and Spain supplied acute and convalescent COVID-19 samples.

Measured with immunoSEQ multiplex PCR; TCRdb has only the in-frame clones, and not every one. The sample consists of around 150,000 clones, approximately 90% of them appearing once. The CDR3 is made up of 14 amino acids. The V gene end was trimmed by 6 bases and the J gene end by 7 bases; junction bases not matched to a gene: 8. From germline, CDR1 is MNHNY and CDR2 SVGAGI (reference sequence). The rearrangement uses TRBV6-6 and TRBJ1-5, with 8 nucleotides matching TRBD1. The sample consisted of peripheral blood. This TCR derives from a man younger than 45 with COVID-19, enrolled during active disease. CDR3 region: CASSQDRDRQPQHF. CDR3 nucleotide sequence: TGTGCCAGCAGCCAGGACAGGGACCGGCAGCCCCAGCATTTT.